This T cell receptor (beta chain) was sequenced in a study of identical twins. General study results and limits: While abundant cord blood beta clonotypes carried fewer insertions, memory repertoires showed no such pattern.

Worth noting for this clonotype: Its matching antigen is unknown.

Germline assignment: CDR1 SGHRS and CDR2 YFSETQ. The CDR3 covers 15 residues. Template switching added a universal primer site, and cDNA bore unique molecular identifiers. Each CDR3 protein is one row after TCRdb ran MiXCR on the 5' RACE reads. The sample has roughly 1.6 million distinct CDR3 sequences, 25% to 35% seen once. The V call is TRBV5-1, the J call TRBJ2-5, with no clear D. The DNA end lines up better with TRBJ2-7; the J call may be wrong. The receptor's source is a newborn girl in good health. Sequencing was done on a sample of cord blood. The CDR3 protein is CASSLTPIHHYEQYF. As DNA, the CDR3 is TGCGCCAGCAGCTTGACCCCAATACACCACTACGAGCAGTACTTC.